One sample yielded the 20 T cell receptor beta chains listed below, sequenced in a study of prognosis after radiotherapy for stage I lung cancer. Genomic DNA provided the template from which TCR beta CDR3 was amplified by two-round multiplex PCR. With primers specific to each TRBV and TRBJ gene, the first-round PCR was performed. MiXCR, applied by TCRdb to the multiplex PCR reads, yields one record per CDR3 protein. The data contain over 25,000 distinct CDR3 sequences, about half of them singletons. Sequenced here: PBMCs, sampled before or after stereotactic body radiation therapy (not recorded which). These receptors originate from a donor over 45 with non-small cell lung cancer.

At least ten counts were recorded for this clonotype. The V call is TRBV7-2, the J call TRBJ2-6, with D maybe TRBD1 (5 bases). The CDR3 runs to 15 residues. The germline V gene has CDR1 SGHTA and CDR2 FQGNSA. V gave up 6 bases and J gave up 1 base, with 10 bases separating them. CDR3 DNA sequence: TGTGCCAGCAGATTTCAGGGTTCTGGGGCCAACGTCCTGACTTTC. As protein: CASRFQGSGANVLTF.

This clonotype turned up a few times. Given a much more abundant clone one base away, this may be a read error. The chain has TRBV20-1 and TRBJ2-1, with unresolved D. The CDR3 spans 14 residues. The germline V gene has CDR1 DFQATT and CDR2 SNEGSKA (reference sequence). The V gene lost 6 bases and the J gene lost 8 bases, with 20 bases spanning the gap. CDR3 nucleotides: TGCAGTGCCCCCTGCGTGGGCCTGAGGTATGAGCAGTTCTTC. Its translation is CSAPCVGLRYEQFF.

Worth noting for this clonotype: One junction end does not reproduce the germline sequence, and a read error may be involved. V usage is TRBV6-5 and J usage is TRBJ2-2; 13 nucleotides line up with TRBD2. The CDR3 contains 18 residues. Germline-derived CDR1 and CDR2 are MNHEY and SVGAGI. CDR3 bases: TGTGCCAGCAGTTACTCGGGACTAGCGGGACAGAACACCGTGGAGCTTTTTTTT. Translating gives CASSYSGLAGQNTVELFF.

This clonotype was recorded once. Only one base separates this from a far larger clonotype, so it likely reflects a read error. The chain recombines TRBV6-4 with TRBJ1-1, with 9 bases lining up with TRBD1. This CDR3 is 14 amino acids long. Germline CDR1 and CDR2: MRHNA and SNTAGT. The CDR3 loop is CASSYRGRRTEALF. The CDR3 nucleotides read TGTGCCAGCAGTTACAGGGGGCGACGCACTGAAGCTTTATTT.

Concerning this clonotype: A far more abundant clone sits one base away, making this likely a read error. This chain joins TRBV6-8 and TRBJ2-7; no clear D gene. Germline loops: CDR1 MNHGY, CDR2 SAAAGT. CDR3 length: 14 residues. The CDR3 here is CASSYSRSTYEHYF. In DNA, the CDR3 is TGTGCCAGCAGTTACTCGCGGTCGACCTACGAGCATTACTTC.

This clonotype has just one count. The missing conserved phenylalanine or tryptophan at the end of this CDR3 makes a read error likely. The limits of the CDR3 on the DNA are not certain, so only TCRdb's listed CDR3 is given. The chain uses TRBV12-3 or TRBV12-4 and TRBJ2-7; the D call in the table, TRBD2, was not verified against the DNA. Termini included, the CDR3 measures 12 amino acids. CDR3 in amino acids: CASRRAGGEEYL.

The chain has TRBV11-2 and TRBJ2-1; the match to TRBD2 covers 11 bases. This CDR3 has 17 residues. The germline gives CDR1 SGHAT, CDR2 FQNNGV. V lost 0 bases, J lost 4 bases, and 5 bases stayed unmatched. The DNA for the CDR3 is TGTGCCAGCAGCTTAGATACGGGACTAGCGGCTTACAATGAGCAGTTCTTC. It is translated as CASSLDTGLAAYNEQFF.

This clonotype has at least ten counts. J is TRBJ2-5 and V is TRBV11-2; 7 bases align to TRBD1. This CDR3 is built from 15 residues. The trim removed 5 bases at V and 5 bases at J, leaving 11 bases unmatched. CDR1 is SGHAT and CDR2 is FQNNGV in the germline V gene. The CDR3 nucleotides are TGTGCCAGCAGCACCCTCCGACAGGGACGGGAGACCCAGTACTTC. Translation gives CASSTLRQGRETQYF.

This clonotype has at least ten counts. This chain links TRBV28 with TRBJ2-5, with D perhaps TRBD1 (7 bases). This CDR3 is built from 15 residues. Germline CDR1 and CDR2: MDHEN and SYDVKM. With 3 bases removed from V and 3 bases from J, the gap between germline ends came to 14 bases. CDR3 bases: TGTGCCAGCAGTTTGGGGGCAGGGGGGAAAGAGACCCAGTACTTC. Protein product: CASSLGAGGKETQYF.

In this sample, this clonotype turned up many times. V usage is TRBV15 and J usage is TRBJ2-3; D might be TRBD2 (6 bases). Per the germline V gene, CDR1 is LNHNV and CDR2 is YYDKDF (reference sequence). This CDR3 spans 17 amino acids. Trimming removed 6 bases from V and 1 base from J, with 20 bases in between. In nucleotides, the CDR3 is TGTGCCACCAGAACGATGCGCCTGTCGGGAGGCACAGATACGCAGTATTTT. Translating it yields CATRTMRLSGGTDTQYF.

This clonotype is deemed medium-sized. The chain carries TRBV24-1 and TRBJ2-1, with D tentatively TRBD2 (6 bases). Trimming removed 8 bases at V and 3 bases at J, with 13 bases between. Germline V gene sequence: CDR1 KGHDR, CDR2 SFDVKD. The CDR3 is 14 amino acids. The CDR3 nucleotides are TGTGCCACCAACGGCCCCGGGAGCTACAATGAGCAGTTCTTC. It specifies CATNGPGSYNEQFF.

This clonotype has ten or more counts. The chain recombines TRBV7-2 with TRBJ2-7, with D possibly matching TRBD1 (7 bases). This CDR3 contains 19 residues. V lost 1 base and J 1 base, leaving 23 bases between the germline ends. CDR1 SGHTA and CDR2 FQGNSA come from the germline V gene. In DNA, the CDR3 is TGTGCCAGCAGCTTAGGGGGGGTTGGTAGGACAGGTCAATCCTACGAGCAGTACTTC. Translating it yields CASSLGGVGRTGQSYEQYF.

This clonotype was counted ten times or more. V and J are TRBV19 and TRBJ1-5; the D is unclear. Between the trimmed V and J ends, which lost 0 bases and 7 bases, there was a span of 7 bases. The length of the CDR3 is 13 residues. Germline V CDR1 and CDR2: LNHDA, SQIVND (reference sequence). The CDR3 region has the DNA TGTGCCAGTAGTATAGAGCTGAAACAGCCCCAGCATTTT. Its protein product is CASSIELKQPQHF.

This clonotype was seen ten or more times. The chain couples TRBV13 to TRBJ1-1; TRBD1 matches 8 bases. J gave up 5 bases and V 5 bases, and 10 bases lay outside the gene matches. The CDR3 consists of 15 residues. Per the germline V gene, CDR1 is PRHDT and CDR2 is FYEKMQ (reference sequence). Here the CDR3 reads CASSTHRGRGTEAFF. The CDR3 coding sequence is TGTGCCAGCAGCACTCACAGGGGGAGGGGAACTGAAGCTTTCTTT. Filled out from reference TRBV13 and TRBJ1-1, the complete variable domain reads AAGVIQSPRHLIKEKRETATLKCYPIPRHDTVYWYQQGPGQDPQFLISFYEKMQSDKGSIPDRFSAQQFSDYHSELNMSSLELGDSALYFCASSTHRGRGTEAFFGQGTRLTVV.

With respect to this clonotype: A far larger clone is a single base away, which makes a read error likely. The chain is built from TRBV3-1 and TRBJ2-1; 7 positions agree with TRBD1. The CDR3 extends over 13 amino acids. The V gene's germline CDR1 is LGHDT and CDR2 YNNKEL (reference sequence). CDR3 sequence: CASRQGGQETQFF. In DNA, the CDR3 is TGTGCCAGCAGACAAGGGGGCCAAGAGACCCAGTTCTTC.

This clonotype has just one count. V gene TRBV2 combines with J gene TRBJ1-6; possibly TRBD1 for D (5 bases). The germline CDR1 and CDR2 sequences are SNHLY and FYNNEI. The CDR3 totals 12 residues. The V end was cut by 9 bases, the J end by 13 bases, with 16 bases between. The CDR3 is CARGRGTHPLHF. The CDR3, as DNA: TGTGCCAGAGGGCGGGGGACCCATCCCCTCCACTTT.

The chain combines TRBV7-2 with TRBJ2-7; a weak D match, TRBD1 (6 bases). The germline gives CDR1 SGHTA, CDR2 FQGNSA. The length of the CDR3 is 16 residues. Trimming left V 5 bases short and J 4 bases short, with 21 bases between. The CDR3 region has the DNA TGTGCCAGCAGCCAAGATAAAGGGGGAGAGGAGTACGAGCAGTACTTC. Translating it yields CASSQDKGGEEYEQYF.

About this clonotype itself: This could be a read error, since a much larger clone is one nucleotide away. V and J are TRBV29-1 and TRBJ1-1, with D unresolved. This CDR3 has 13 residues. CDR1 and CDR2 (germline): SQVTM, ANQGSEA. V lost 7 bases to trimming and J lost 4 bases, with 16 bases between them. The CDR3 spells CSGLSGEGTEAFF. The DNA for the CDR3 is TGCAGCGGATTGAGTGGTGAGGGCACTGAAGCTTTCTTT.

Note on this clonotype: This may be a read error: a much more frequent sequence differs by one nucleotide. The rearrangement links TRBV5-4 to TRBJ2-3; no firm D call. V lost 2 bases and J lost 10, with 14 bases in between. This CDR3 has 13 amino acids. Germline V gene sequence: CDR1 SGHNT, CDR2 YYREEE (reference sequence). This chain's CDR3 is CASSLQSLFSQYF. CDR3 nucleotide sequence: TGTGCCAGCAGCTTACAGTCCTTGTTTTCGCAGTATTTT. Full variable domain (outside the CDR3, taken from reference TRBV5-4 and TRBJ2-3): ETGVTQSPTHLIKTRGQQVTLRCSSQSGHNTVSWYQQALGQGPQFIFQYYREEENGRGNFPPRFSGLQFPNYSSELNVNALELDDSALYLCASSLQSLFSQYFGPGTRLTVL.

The V and J genes are TRBV6-2 or TRBV6-3 and TRBJ2-3; no definite D call. The germline CDR1 and CDR2 sequences are MNHEY and SVGEGT. V lost 2 bases to trimming and J lost 2 bases, with 11 bases between them. This CDR3 is 15 amino acids long. The CDR3 is CASSYGSGYTDTQYF. CDR3 sequence (DNA): TGTGCCAGCAGTTACGGGTCCGGCTACACAGATACGCAGTATTTT.